The clone carrying this T cell receptor beta chain came up a few times. Its antigen is undetermined. Via MiXCR, TCRdb re-called the 5' RACE reads, giving one row per CDR3 protein. The sample contains approximately 340,000 distinct CDR3 sequences, about 15% of which appear only once. The CDR3 is 16 amino acids. Germline CDR1 reads MDHEN; CDR2 reads SYDVKM. V shed 6 bases, J shed 4 bases, and the junction held 7 bases outside the gene matches. These data belong to a study of CD8 T cells in ankylosing spondylitis. Study results and caveats: There was reportedly significant enrichment of clones that were disease-linked in matched ankylosing spondylitis synovial fluid. Some motif variants were previously reported in reactive arthritis synovial fluid and blood. A TCR beta motif of 8 or 9 highly homologous variants appeared characteristic of ankylosing spondylitis blood. Disease-linked clones bore a CD8+ phenotype, appearing relatively rarely in peripheral blood.

The gene calls are TRBV28 and TRBJ2-3; 13 nucleotides agree with TRBD2. Sequencing used blood, either unsorted or a sorted T cell fraction (not recorded which). The TCR comes from a male donor with ankylosing spondylitis or in good health (not recorded which). The CDR3 sequence: CASSAGLAGAPDTQYF. CDR3 coding DNA: TGTGCCAGCAGCGCTGGACTAGCGGGGGCCCCAGATACGCAGTATTTT. Drawing the rest from reference TRBV28 and TRBJ2-3, the complete variable domain is DVKVTQSSRYLVKRTGEKVFLECVQDMDHENMFWYRQDPGLGLRLIYFSYDVKMKEKGDIPEGYSVSREKKERFSLILESASTNQTSMYLCASSAGLAGAPDTQYFGPGTRLTVL.